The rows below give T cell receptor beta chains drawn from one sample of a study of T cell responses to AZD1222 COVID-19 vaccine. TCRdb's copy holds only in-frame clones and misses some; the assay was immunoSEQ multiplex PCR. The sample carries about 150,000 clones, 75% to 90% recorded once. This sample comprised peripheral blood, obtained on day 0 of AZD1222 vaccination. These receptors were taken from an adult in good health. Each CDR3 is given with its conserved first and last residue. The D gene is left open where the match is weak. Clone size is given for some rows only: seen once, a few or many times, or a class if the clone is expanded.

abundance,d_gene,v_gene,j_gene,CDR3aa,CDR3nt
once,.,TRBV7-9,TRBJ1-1,CAAHGADPRAFF,TGTGCCGCCCATGGGGCGGACCCCAGGGCTTTCTTT
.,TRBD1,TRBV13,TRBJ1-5,CASSLGQGDQPQHF,TGTGCCAGCAGCCTTGGACAGGGCGATCAGCCCCAGCATTTT
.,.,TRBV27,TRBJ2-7,CATSPVRASSEQYF,TGTGCCACCTCACCCGTTCGGGCTAGCTCCGAGCAGTACTTC
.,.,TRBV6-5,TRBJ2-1,CASSSAGSPSYNEQFF,TGTGCCAGCAGTTCCGCGGGCAGCCCCTCCTACAATGAGCAGTTCTTC
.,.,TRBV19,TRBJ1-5,CASTPGHGQPQHF,TGTGCCAGTACTCCGGGACATGGCCAGCCCCAGCATTTT
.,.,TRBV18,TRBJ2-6,CASSRDRSSGANVLTF,TGTGCCAGCTCACGGGACCGCAGCTCTGGGGCCAACGTCCTGACTTTC
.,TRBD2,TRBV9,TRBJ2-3,CASSVGKAGADTQYF,TGTGCCAGCAGCGTAGGAAAAGCGGGAGCAGATACGCAGTATTTT
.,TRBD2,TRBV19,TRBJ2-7,CASSILASGFSEQYF,TGTGCCAGTAGTATCTTGGCTAGCGGTTTTTCCGAGCAGTACTTC
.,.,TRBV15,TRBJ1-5,CATSRGSARVVNQPQHF,TGTGCCACCAGCAGAGGGTCGGCCAGGGTGGTCAATCAGCCCCAGCATTTT
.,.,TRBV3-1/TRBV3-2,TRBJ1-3,CASSPRGSGNTIYF,TGTGCCAGCAGCCCTCGAGGGTCGGGAAACACCATATATTTT
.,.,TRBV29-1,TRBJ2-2,CSVGGNTGELFF,TGCAGCGTTGGAGGGAACACCGGGGAGCTGTTTTTT
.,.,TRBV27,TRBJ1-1,CASSLGLLTEAFF,TGTGCCAGCAGTTTAGGGCTCCTCACTGAAGCTTTCTTT
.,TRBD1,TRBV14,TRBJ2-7,CASSQGSGTGLNEQYF,TGTGCCAGCAGCCAAGGGTCCGGGACAGGGCTCAACGAGCAGTACTTC
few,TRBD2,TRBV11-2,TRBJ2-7,CASTKPGVAGAYEQYF,TGTGCCAGCACCAAACCTGGGGTAGCGGGAGCCTACGAGCAGTACTTC
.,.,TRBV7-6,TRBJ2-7,CASSLYSSYEQYF,TGTGCCAGCAGCTTATACAGCTCCTACGAGCAGTACTTC
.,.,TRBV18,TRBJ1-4,CASSTALNEKLFF,TGTGCCAGCTCAACGGCCCTTAATGAAAAACTGTTTTTT
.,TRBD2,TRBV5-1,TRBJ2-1,CASSLSTSGRSYNEQFF,TGCGCCAGCAGCTTGAGTACTAGCGGTCGCTCCTACAATGAGCAGTTCTTC
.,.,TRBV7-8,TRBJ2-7,CASSLGQGPSYEQYF,TGTGCCAGCAGCTTAGGGCAGGGGCCCTCCTACGAGCAGTACTTC
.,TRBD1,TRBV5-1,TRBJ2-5,CASGRAQGAGETQYF,TGCGCCAGCGGGAGAGCTCAGGGGGCTGGGGAGACCCAGTACTTC
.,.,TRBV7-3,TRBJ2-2,CASSFSMYIGELFF,TGTGCCAGCAGCTTTTCGATGTACATCGGGGAGCTGTTTTTT
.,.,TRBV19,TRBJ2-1,CASSIDMRRVGYNEQFF,TGTGCCAGTAGTATAGATATGCGCAGGGTCGGCTACAATGAGCAGTTCTTC
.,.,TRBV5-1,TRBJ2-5,CASSLGGTETQYF,TGCGCCAGCAGCTTAGGGGGGACGGAGACCCAGTACTTC
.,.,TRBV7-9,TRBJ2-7,CASSPQTGGATEQYF,TGTGCCAGCAGCCCCCAAACCGGCGGTGCGACTGAGCAGTACTTC
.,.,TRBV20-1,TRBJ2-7,CSARVSDEQYF,TGCAGTGCTAGAGTATCGGACGAGCAGTACTTC
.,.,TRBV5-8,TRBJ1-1,CASSFTGYTEAFF,TGTGCCAGCAGCTTTACAGGGTATACTGAAGCTTTCTTT
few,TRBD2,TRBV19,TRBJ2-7,CATSAPGGPTYEQYF,TGTGCCACCTCCGCCCCGGGGGGTCCTACCTACGAGCAGTACTTC
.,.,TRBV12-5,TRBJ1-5,CASRGLDHQPQHF,TGTGCTAGCCGGGGGCTCGACCATCAGCCCCAGCATTTT
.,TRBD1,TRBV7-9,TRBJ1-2,CASSARDRLYGYTF,TGTGCCAGCAGCGCCCGGGACAGACTATATGGCTACACCTTC
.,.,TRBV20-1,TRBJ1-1,CSASPAGEDTEAFF,TGCAGTGCTAGTCCGGCAGGTGAGGACACTGAAGCTTTCTTT
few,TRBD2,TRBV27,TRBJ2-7,CASSLRFSGSYEQYF,TGTGCCAGCAGTTTACGGTTTAGCGGGAGCTACGAGCAGTACTTC
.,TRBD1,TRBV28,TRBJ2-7,CASREGQGSYEQYF,TGTGCCAGCAGGGAAGGACAGGGGTCCTACGAGCAGTACTTC